The clone carrying this T cell receptor (beta chain) was counted ten times or more. The target antigen is unknown. This CDR3 is built from 17 residues. V was pared by 4 bases and J by 1 base, with 17 bases between. The V gene's germline CDR1 is KGHDR and CDR2 SFDVKD. Via MiXCR, TCRdb re-called the 5' RACE reads, giving one row per CDR3 protein. There are about 290,000 distinct CDR3 sequences in the sample; nearly 9.5% occur only once, and 7% to 8.5% lies in the top ten. The sample belongs to a study of identical twins. Study-level points and caveats: Clonotypes of the beta chain that were abundant in cord blood carried fewer insertions (memory repertoires showed none).

The data also belong to a second study, concerning yellow fever vaccine responses in identical twins. That investigation notes: Convergence reportedly seemed to mark part of the twins' vaccine T cell response, with personalization marking the rest.

The J gene is TRBJ2-3, the V gene TRBV24-1; D is perhaps TRBD1 (6 bases). This receptor was obtained from a woman younger than 30 in good health. The specimen was CD8+ T cells sorted from blood. The CDR3 nucleotides read TGTGCCACCAGTGAACAAACCGGGACATCCGGCACAGATACGCAGTATTTT. Protein product: CATSEQTGTSGTDTQYF.